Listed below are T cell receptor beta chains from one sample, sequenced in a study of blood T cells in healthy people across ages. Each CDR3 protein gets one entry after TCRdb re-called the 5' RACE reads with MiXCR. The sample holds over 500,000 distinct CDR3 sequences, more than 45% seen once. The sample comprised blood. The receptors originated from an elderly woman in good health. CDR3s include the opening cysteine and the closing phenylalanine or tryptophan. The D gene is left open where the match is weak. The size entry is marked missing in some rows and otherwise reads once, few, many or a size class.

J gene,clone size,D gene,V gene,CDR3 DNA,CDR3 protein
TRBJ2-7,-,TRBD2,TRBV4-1,TGCGCCAGCAGCCAAGGAGGTAGCGGGGCATCCTACGAGCAGTACTTC,CASSQGGSGASYEQYF
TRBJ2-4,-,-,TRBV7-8,TGTGCCAGCAGGAAATTAGCCAAAAACATTCAGTACTTC,CASRKLAKNIQYF
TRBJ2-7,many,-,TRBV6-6,TGTGCCAGCAGTCGAGGAGGGACACTCGTCTACGAGCAGTACTTC,CASSRGGTLVYEQYF
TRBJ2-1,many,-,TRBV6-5,TGTGCCAGCAGCCTGACAGAGCGTTCCTACAATGAGCAGTTCTTC,CASSLTERSYNEQFF
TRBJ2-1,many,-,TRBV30,TGTGCCTGGAGTCGAAATGAGGGGCCTGATGAGCAGTTCTTC,CAWSRNEGPDEQFF
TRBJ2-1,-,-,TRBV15,TGTGCCACCAGCAGGCACGAGGGGGGTTCTAGCGCCTACAATGAGCAGTTCTTC,CATSRHEGGSSAYNEQFF
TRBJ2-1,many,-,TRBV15,TGTGCCACCAGCCTTCCGCGATTTCCTGAGCAGTTCTTC,CATSLPRFPEQFF
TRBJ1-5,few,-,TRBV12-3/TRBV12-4,TGTGCCAGCACCAACAGGTGGAGGTCCGATCAGCCCCAGCATTTT,CASTNRWRSDQPQHF
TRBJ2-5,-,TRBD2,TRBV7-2,TGTGCCAGCAGCTTAATGAGTAGCGGGGGGGCGGGGTCAGAGACCCAGTACTTC,CASSLMSSGGAGSETQYF
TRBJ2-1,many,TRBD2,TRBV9,TGTGCCAGCAGCTTAGAGGCTAGCGGGAGTTCCTACAATGAGCAGTTCTTC,CASSLEASGSSYNEQFF
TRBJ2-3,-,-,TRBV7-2,TGTGCCAGCAGCCGGGACCGCACGAGGGGTACGCAGTATTTT,CASSRDRTRGTQYF
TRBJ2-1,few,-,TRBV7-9,TGTGCCAGCAGCTTAGGCAGGGACTATGAGCAGTTCTTC,CASSLGRDYEQFF
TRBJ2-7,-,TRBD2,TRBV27,TGTGCCAGCAGTTTACTAGCGGGGCGGCACGAGCAGTACTTC,CASSLLAGRHEQYF
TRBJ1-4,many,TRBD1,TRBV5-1,TGCGCCAGCAGCCCGGGACAGCCCAGCAATAATGAAAAACTGTTTTTT,CASSPGQPSNNEKLFF
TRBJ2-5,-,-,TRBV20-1,TGCAGTGCCAGCCATCAAGAGACCCAGTACTTC,CSASHQETQYF
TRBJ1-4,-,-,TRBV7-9,TGTGCCAGCAGCTTAAGAGGTCCCCCACTTGAAAAACTGTTTTTT,CASSLRGPPLEKLFF
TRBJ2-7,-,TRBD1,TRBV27,TGTGCCAGCAGACTTCGACAGGGGGCCTCCGAGCAGTACTTC,CASRLRQGASEQYF
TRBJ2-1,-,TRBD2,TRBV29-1,TGCAGCGTTTTTCCTAGCGGAGAACCCAATGAGCAGTTCTTC,CSVFPSGEPNEQFF
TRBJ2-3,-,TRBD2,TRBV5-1,TGCGCCAGCAGCTTAGGACTAGCGGTCTTTCTTAGCACAGATACGCAGTATTTT,CASSLGLAVFLSTDTQYF
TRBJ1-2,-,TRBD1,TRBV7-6,TGTGCCAGCAGCCCGGGGACAGGGGTTTCCTATGGCTACACCTTC,CASSPGTGVSYGYTF
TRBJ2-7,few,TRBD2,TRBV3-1,TGTGCCAGCAGCCAAGGGGAGGGACTAGCGTACTTC,CASSQGEGLAYF
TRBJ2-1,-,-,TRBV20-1,TGCAGTGCTAGGCGCGCGTCCGGGTCGTACAATGAGCAGTTCTTC,CSARRASGSYNEQFF
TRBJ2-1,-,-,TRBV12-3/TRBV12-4,TGTGCCAGCAGTTTATGGGCGCTAGTTTCCTTCGAGCAGTTCTTC,CASSLWALVSFEQFF
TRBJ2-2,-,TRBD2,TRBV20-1,TGCAGTGCGGGGGCGGGGGGTGTTATCGGGGAGCTGTTTTTT,CSAGAGGVIGELFF
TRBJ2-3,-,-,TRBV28,TGTGCCAGCAGCCGTTATACGCAGTATTTT,CASSRYTQYF
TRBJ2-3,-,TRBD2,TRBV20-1,TGCAGTGCTAGAGATGGGCGGGGGGACACAGATACGCAGTATTTT,CSARDGRGDTDTQYF
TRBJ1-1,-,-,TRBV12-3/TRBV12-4,TGTGCCAGCAGTTTAGGTACGGCTTTCTTT,CASSLGTAFF
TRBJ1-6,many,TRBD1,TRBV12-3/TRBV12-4,TGTGCCAGCAGTCGGGACAGGTTGAGCTCCTATAATTCACCCCTCCACTTT,CASSRDRLSSYNSPLHF